These T cell receptor beta chains were read from a single sample in a study of human CD8 memory T cell subsets. TCRdb reprocessed the 5' RACE reads, with one entry per CDR3 protein and no DNA. The sample has about 10,000 distinct CDR3 sequences. The specimen sequenced was CD8+ T cells from PBMCs. Receptors were obtained from a human donor in good health. Each CDR3 is given with its conserved first and last residue. Fields, in order: clone size, J gene, CDR3 length, V gene, CDR3 protein. Some rows mark clone size as missing; the rest say once, few, many or name a class of expanded clone.

. TRBJ2-3 17 TRBV20-1 CSAALNALLAREDTQYF
. TRBJ2-7 13 TRBV19 CATKDRSSYEQYF
. TRBJ2-3 17 TRBV7-2 CASSLARAGSVWDTQYF
. TRBJ2-7 13 TRBV7-9 CASSPAGGNEQYF
. TRBJ1-5 13 TRBV7-9 CASSFTGDQPQHF
. TRBJ2-7 15 TRBV20-1 CSAGLNREGSYEQYF
. TRBJ1-1 14 TRBV7-9 CASSPRVYDTEAFF
. TRBJ1-6 16 TRBV3-1 CASSRDPQVYNSPLHF
. TRBJ2-5 17 TRBV7-6 CASSPQKATLHRETQYF
. TRBJ1-2 15 TRBV9 CASSVIPAGNYGYTF
. TRBJ2-5 14 TRBV6-5 CASRDFSYQETQYF
. TRBJ1-2 13 TRBV13 CASSPKEGQGYTF
. TRBJ2-7 13 TRBV6-5 CASKRVDEIEQYF
. TRBJ2-7 15 TRBV5-1 CASSLSAGTDYEQYF
. TRBJ2-1 16 TRBV24-1 CATSDFKGTDYNEQFF
. TRBJ1-6 11 TRBV28 CASGPVSPLHF
medium-sized TRBJ2-1 17 TRBV7-8 CASSSEGTSGDYNEQFF
. TRBJ1-1 13 TRBV7-8 CASSLYSGDEAFF
. TRBJ2-4 13 TRBV3-1 CASSGTGKNIQYF
. TRBJ1-2 15 TRBV4-3 CASSQERSANYGYTF
. TRBJ2-7 15 TRBV2 CASSDTSGVTYEQYF
medium-sized TRBJ1-1 17 TRBV28 CASSSISSGTGNTEAFF
. TRBJ2-7 16 TRBV20-1 CSARETSGTYSYEQYF
. TRBJ2-3 15 TRBV5-4 CASSPEGRRTDTQYF
. TRBJ1-1 16 TRBV27 CASSPIQGAMNTEAFF
. TRBJ2-3 16 TRBV5-1 CASSFTDTRGTDTQYF
. TRBJ2-3 14 TRBV29-1 CSTCGTVDTDTQYF
. TRBJ2-2 18 TRBV6-2/TRBV6-3 CASSYSTLAGGNTGELFF
. TRBJ2-1 16 TRBV7-2 CASSWGLAGPYNEQFF
. TRBJ2-2 13 TRBV29-1 CSVEGENTGELFF